This paragraph covers one T cell receptor beta chain sequence. This entry comes from a study of blood T cell repertoires in COVID-19. In the study overall: Collection of acute and convalescent COVID-19 samples took place in the United States, Italy and Spain. PBMCs, B-cell-depleted T cells, or T cells were the source of the cDNA or gDNA that made up the material.

Original analysis: For nucleated cells, counts were estimated from reference gene primer amplification. Using immunoSEQ multiplex PCR, the repertoire was profiled, and TCRdb retains in-frame clones only, with some absent. The D gene and trimming were derived from the DNA, and the V and J assignments and clone size from that table. The sample consists of about 210,000 clones, around 83% of them appearing once. The length of the CDR3 is 16 residues. Trimming pared 0 bases from V and 0 bases from J, leaving 12 bases between. Germline CDR1 is SGHDT and CDR2 is YYEEEE. Sequenced input: peripheral blood. This chain joins TRBV5-6 and TRBJ1-1; TRBD1 is a possible D gene (5 bases). The sequence came from a woman between 45 and 60 years old with acute or convalescent COVID-19. The CDR3 sequence is CASSLVGDSLNTEAFF. CDR3 nucleotide sequence: TGTGCCAGCAGCTTGGTAGGTGACAGTTTGAACACTGAAGCTTTCTTT. The whole variable domain, remainder taken from reference TRBV5-6 and TRBJ1-1, is DAGVTQSPTHLIKTRGQQVTLRCSPKSGHDTVSWYQQALGQGPQFIFQYYEEEERQRGNFPDRFSGHQFPNYSSELNVNALLLGDSALYLCASSLVGDSLNTEAFFGQGTRLTVV.